This TCR beta chain was recovered during a study of regulatory T cells in long-lasting Graves disease. Study results and limitations: Persistent Graves' patients showed less TCR diversity than newly diagnosed ones.

This clonotype appeared many times. What it binds is not known. CDR3 regions were amplified by Arm-PCR using iRepertoire HTBI primers to build TCR beta libraries. TCRdb fed the multiplex PCR reads into MiXCR, producing one record per CDR3 protein. The repertoire holds about 520,000 distinct CDR3 sequences, with more than 10% as singletons. Specified time point: newly diagnosed GD, antithyroid drugs for less than 3 months. PBMC-extracted RNA yielded the TCR library. This sample also belongs to another study, concerning T cells in Graves' hyperthyroidism and ophthalmopathy.

Sequenced here: peripheral blood mononuclear cells (PBMCs), sampled at new diagnosis, from a patient treated with antithyroid drugs. This sequence originates from a young woman with Graves disease.

The CDR3 DNA reads TGTGCCAGCAGTGACCCTTCGGATGAGCAGTTCTTC. It codes for CASSDPSDEQFF. The chain carries TRBV28 and TRBJ2-1; D is unclear. The V end lost 5 bases, the J end lost 8 bases, and 10 bases lay between the germline ends. The CDR3 sequence is 12 residues long. Per germline, CDR1 MDHEN and CDR2 SYDVKM.